The rows below give T cell receptor beta chains drawn from one sample of a study of T-cell reconstitution after alpha-beta-depleted transplantation in children. TCRdb reanalysed the PCR reads using MiXCR and keeps one entry per CDR3 protein. The sample yields some 150,000 distinct CDR3 sequences, 8.8% seen once. The sequenced sample was PBMCs, mostly from graft donor cells, obtained 180 days after TCRalphabeta/CD19-depleted stem cell transplant. The receptors were gathered from a female patient aged 2-9 years who had a stem cell transplant for congenital amegakaryocytic thrombocytopenia, so the T cells may come from the graft donor. Each CDR3 is given with its conserved first and last residue. A D gene is named only where the DNA matches it firmly. Clone sizes are given selectively: once, few, many, or a class where the clone is expanded.

V gene: TRBV12-3/TRBV12-4; clone size: many; J gene: TRBJ2-7; D gene: -; CDR3 DNA: TGTGCCAGCAGCCCAGGGTCGCCCTACGAGCAGTACTTC; CDR3 protein: CASSPGSPYEQYF
V gene: TRBV28; clone size: many; J gene: TRBJ1-1; D gene: -; CDR3 DNA: TGTGCCAGCAGTCCACTCTTCGGAGGCACTGAAGCTTTCTTT; CDR3 protein: CASSPLFGGTEAFF
V gene: TRBV30; clone size: many; J gene: TRBJ2-7; D gene: -; CDR3 DNA: TGTGCCTGGACCTATGGGACGGGTAAAGGGGAGCAGTACTTC; CDR3 protein: CAWTYGTGKGEQYF
V gene: TRBV18; clone size: few; J gene: TRBJ2-3; D gene: TRBD2; CDR3 DNA: TGTGCCAGCTCACTACGACTAGCCGAGACAGATACGCAGTATTTT; CDR3 protein: CASSLRLAETDTQYF
V gene: TRBV10-1; clone size: many; J gene: TRBJ2-7; D gene: -; CDR3 DNA: TGCGCCAGCAGTGATCCAGGTTCCTACGAGCAGTACTTC; CDR3 protein: CASSDPGSYEQYF
V gene: TRBV5-5; clone size: many; J gene: TRBJ2-7; D gene: TRBD1; CDR3 DNA: TGTGCCAGCAGCAGGACAGGGGGCATATACGAGCAGTACTTC; CDR3 protein: CASSRTGGIYEQYF
V gene: TRBV12-3/TRBV12-4; clone size: -; J gene: TRBJ1-5; D gene: -; CDR3 DNA: TGTGGCAGCAGTATCCGGGGCGCCCAGGGACCCCAGCATTTT; CDR3 protein: CGSSIRGAQGPQHF
V gene: TRBV5-1; clone size: many; J gene: TRBJ2-7; D gene: -; CDR3 DNA: TGCGCCAGCAGCTTGTCAACTGGCTACGAGCAGTACTTC; CDR3 protein: CASSLSTGYEQYF
V gene: TRBV6-2/TRBV6-3; clone size: -; J gene: TRBJ2-7; D gene: TRBD1; CDR3 DNA: TGTGCCAGCAGTTGGACAGGGGATTACGAGCAGTACTTC; CDR3 protein: CASSWTGDYEQYF
V gene: TRBV20-1; clone size: many; J gene: TRBJ2-7; D gene: -; CDR3 DNA: TGCAGTGCTACCCCCTCGCAGAGAACCTACGAGCAGTACTTC; CDR3 protein: CSATPSQRTYEQYF
V gene: TRBV20-1; clone size: many; J gene: TRBJ2-1; D gene: -; CDR3 DNA: TGCAGTGCCCAAGAGGGCCCCAAGCATGAGCAGTTCTTC; CDR3 protein: CSAQEGPKHEQFF
V gene: TRBV28; clone size: few; J gene: TRBJ2-1; D gene: TRBD2; CDR3 DNA: TGTGCCAGCAGGTCCCCCCTAGCGGGAAAGAGTAATGAGCAGTTCTTC; CDR3 protein: CASRSPLAGKSNEQFF
V gene: TRBV10-3; clone size: many; J gene: TRBJ2-7; D gene: TRBD1; CDR3 DNA: TGTGCCATCAGTGAGTCTCTAACCCGGGACAGGCAGTTCTACGAGCAGTACTTC; CDR3 protein: CAISESLTRDRQFYEQYF
V gene: TRBV5-1; clone size: -; J gene: TRBJ2-1; D gene: TRBD2; CDR3 DNA: TGCGCCAGCAGCTTGGGACTAGCGAAAGACAATGAGCAGTTCTTC; CDR3 protein: CASSLGLAKDNEQFF
V gene: TRBV21-1; clone size: -; J gene: TRBJ2-1; D gene: -; CDR3 DNA: TGTGCCAGCAGCAAAGGGAACAGGGACTCCTACAATGAGCAGTTCTTC; CDR3 protein: CASSKGNRDSYNEQFF
V gene: TRBV5-5; clone size: -; J gene: TRBJ2-3; D gene: -; CDR3 DNA: TGTGCCAGCAGCCCCCGGCGGATCACAGATACGCAGTATTTT; CDR3 protein: CASSPRRITDTQYF
V gene: TRBV27; clone size: many; J gene: TRBJ1-6; D gene: -; CDR3 DNA: TGTGCCAGCAGTTTTTCCAGTTCACCCCTCCACTTT; CDR3 protein: CASSFSSSPLHF
V gene: TRBV15; clone size: few; J gene: TRBJ2-1; D gene: TRBD1; CDR3 DNA: TGTGCCACCAGCAGGACAGGGGGCTTGTTGAATGAGCAGTTCTTC; CDR3 protein: CATSRTGGLLNEQFF
V gene: TRBV19; clone size: many; J gene: TRBJ2-2; D gene: TRBD2; CDR3 DNA: TGTGCCAGTAGTATAGCGGGGGGGCTTGGGAACACCGGGGAGCTGTTTTTT; CDR3 protein: CASSIAGGLGNTGELFF
V gene: TRBV21-1; clone size: -; J gene: TRBJ1-5; D gene: -; CDR3 DNA: TGTGCCAGCAGCTCCCTCAGAATCAATCAGCCCCAGCATTTT; CDR3 protein: CASSSLRINQPQHF
V gene: TRBV24-1; clone size: many; J gene: TRBJ2-3; D gene: -; CDR3 DNA: TGTGCCACCAGTGATTTTAGTGGACCAGACACAGATACGCAGTATTTT; CDR3 protein: CATSDFSGPDTDTQYF
V gene: TRBV20-1; clone size: few; J gene: TRBJ2-3; D gene: -; CDR3 DNA: TGCAGTGCTAGAGGAGTGGTGTTTCATACGCAGTATTTT; CDR3 protein: CSARGVVFHTQYF
V gene: TRBV24-1; clone size: -; J gene: TRBJ2-1; D gene: -; CDR3 DNA: TGTGCCACCAGTACGCCCGGGTACAATGAGCAGTTCTTC; CDR3 protein: CATSTPGYNEQFF
V gene: TRBV7-3; clone size: few; J gene: TRBJ1-1; D gene: -; CDR3 DNA: TGTGCCAGCAGCTTGGGACATCCAAACACTGAAGCTTTCTTT; CDR3 protein: CASSLGHPNTEAFF
V gene: TRBV7-6; clone size: few; J gene: TRBJ2-1; D gene: -; CDR3 DNA: TGTGCCAGCAGCTCTCTACAGGGTGCTGCCTACAATGAGCAGTTCTTC; CDR3 protein: CASSSLQGAAYNEQFF
V gene: TRBV5-6; clone size: few; J gene: TRBJ2-1; D gene: -; CDR3 DNA: TGTGCCAGCAGCTTCGGTCAGGATAGCTACAATGAGCAGTTCTTC; CDR3 protein: CASSFGQDSYNEQFF
V gene: TRBV20-1; clone size: many; J gene: TRBJ2-3; D gene: -; CDR3 DNA: TGCAGTGCGGAGGAGGGGGCGTGGTCGGCAGATACGCAGTATTTT; CDR3 protein: CSAEEGAWSADTQYF
V gene: TRBV4-2; clone size: -; J gene: TRBJ2-2; D gene: TRBD1; CDR3 DNA: TGTGCCAGCAGCCAAGAAGGACAGGGGGCCAAGAACACCGGGGAGCTGTTTTTT; CDR3 protein: CASSQEGQGAKNTGELFF
V gene: TRBV28; clone size: few; J gene: TRBJ1-3; D gene: -; CDR3 DNA: TGTGCCAGCAGTAGCCCCGGGGGCCTCGGTATAGGAAACACCATATATTTT; CDR3 protein: CASSSPGGLGIGNTIYF
V gene: TRBV12-3/TRBV12-4; clone size: few; J gene: TRBJ2-4; D gene: -; CDR3 DNA: TGTGCCAGCGGAACCTACAGTGCGGACATTCAGTACTTC; CDR3 protein: CASGTYSADIQYF
V gene: TRBV4-2; clone size: once; J gene: TRBJ2-7; D gene: -; CDR3 DNA: TGTGCCGGCAGCCAACTAGGGCAGGGTCGCGACGAGCAGTACTTC; CDR3 protein: CAGSQLGQGRDEQYF
V gene: TRBV7-2; clone size: many; J gene: TRBJ2-1; D gene: -; CDR3 DNA: TGTGCCAGCAGCTTAGGGTATGACTTGGATGAGCAGTTCTTC; CDR3 protein: CASSLGYDLDEQFF
V gene: TRBV5-1; clone size: many; J gene: TRBJ1-1; D gene: -; CDR3 DNA: TGCGCCAGCAGCAGCGACAGGACGAACACTGAAGCTTTCTTT; CDR3 protein: CASSSDRTNTEAFF
V gene: TRBV20-1; clone size: -; J gene: TRBJ2-7; D gene: TRBD1; CDR3 DNA: TGCAGTGCTCCAGTACCCATGGGGACAGGATGGGAGCAGTACTTC; CDR3 protein: CSAPVPMGTGWEQYF
V gene: TRBV13; clone size: few; J gene: TRBJ1-1; D gene: -; CDR3 DNA: TGTGCCAGCAGCCCCGAGCGGGGCGGTTGGGACACTGAAGCTTTCTTT; CDR3 protein: CASSPERGGWDTEAFF
V gene: TRBV7-2; clone size: few; J gene: TRBJ2-7; D gene: -; CDR3 DNA: TGTGCCAGCAGCTCTTCCCGGACTTCCTATGAGCAGTACTTC; CDR3 protein: CASSSSRTSYEQYF
V gene: TRBV20-1; clone size: -; J gene: TRBJ2-1; D gene: TRBD2; CDR3 DNA: TGCAGTGCTACCAAGCTAGCGGGGGAACTTAGTGAGCAGTTCTTC; CDR3 protein: CSATKLAGELSEQFF
V gene: TRBV27; clone size: few; J gene: TRBJ2-5; D gene: TRBD2; CDR3 DNA: TGTGCCAGCAGTTTGAGGGCCAGGCGGGGGACCCAAGAGACCCAGTACTTC; CDR3 protein: CASSLRARRGTQETQYF
V gene: TRBV12-3/TRBV12-4; clone size: few; J gene: TRBJ1-5; D gene: -; CDR3 DNA: TGTGCCAGCAGTAGACTGACAGAGCCCAATCAGCCCCAGCATTTT; CDR3 protein: CASSRLTEPNQPQHF
V gene: TRBV28; clone size: many; J gene: TRBJ1-1; D gene: -; CDR3 DNA: TGTGCCAGCACCTCCGGGGTTGGTGCCTGGAGGACATCCCGTCGTGACGCTTTCTTT; CDR3 protein: CASTSGVGAWRTSRRDAFF
V gene: TRBV10-3; clone size: -; J gene: TRBJ2-7; D gene: -; CDR3 DNA: TGTGCCATCACTGAGGGTTTAGCGGTATCCTACGAGCAGTACTTC; CDR3 protein: CAITEGLAVSYEQYF
V gene: TRBV7-9; clone size: few; J gene: TRBJ1-2; D gene: TRBD1; CDR3 DNA: TGTGCCAGCAGCTCGGGACAGGCTCTCTATGGCTACACCTTC; CDR3 protein: CASSSGQALYGYTF
V gene: TRBV6-5; clone size: -; J gene: TRBJ2-1; D gene: -; CDR3 DNA: TGTGCCCGCGGTTCCGGGATCTGGTACAATGAGCAGTTCTTC; CDR3 protein: CARGSGIWYNEQFF
V gene: TRBV20-1; clone size: many; J gene: TRBJ2-3; D gene: -; CDR3 DNA: TGCAGTGCTAGAGACTCCCAGCGGGGCACAGATACGCAGTATTTT; CDR3 protein: CSARDSQRGTDTQYF
V gene: TRBV20-1; clone size: few; J gene: TRBJ2-6; D gene: -; CDR3 DNA: TGCAGTGCTAGCTACAGGGACTCTGGGGCCAACGTCCTGACTTTC; CDR3 protein: CSASYRDSGANVLTF
V gene: TRBV7-9; clone size: many; J gene: TRBJ2-5; D gene: TRBD1; CDR3 DNA: TGTGCCAGCAGCTCGGGACAGGGGTTCCAAGAGACCCAGTACTTC; CDR3 protein: CASSSGQGFQETQYF
V gene: TRBV6-1; clone size: many; J gene: TRBJ2-5; D gene: -; CDR3 DNA: TGTGCCACCTCAGGGAGACAAGAGACCCAGTACTTC; CDR3 protein: CATSGRQETQYF
V gene: TRBV20-1; clone size: few; J gene: TRBJ1-6; D gene: -; CDR3 DNA: TGCAGTGCTAGAACGGGACCGACAAGGTCACCCCTCCACTTT; CDR3 protein: CSARTGPTRSPLHF